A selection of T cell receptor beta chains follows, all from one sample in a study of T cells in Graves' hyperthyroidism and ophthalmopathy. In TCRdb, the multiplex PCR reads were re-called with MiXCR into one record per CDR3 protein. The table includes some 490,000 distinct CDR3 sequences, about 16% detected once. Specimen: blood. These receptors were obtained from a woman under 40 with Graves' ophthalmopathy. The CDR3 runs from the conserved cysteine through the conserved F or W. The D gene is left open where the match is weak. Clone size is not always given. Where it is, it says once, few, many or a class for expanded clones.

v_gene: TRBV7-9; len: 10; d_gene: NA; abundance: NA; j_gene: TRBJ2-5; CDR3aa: CSTEQETQYF; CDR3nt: TGTAGTACAGAGCAAGAGACCCAGTACTTC
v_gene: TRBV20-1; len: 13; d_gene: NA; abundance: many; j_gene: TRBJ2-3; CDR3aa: CSAPRLGTDTQYF; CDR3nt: TGCAGTGCCCCGCGACTAGGCACAGATACGCAGTATTTT
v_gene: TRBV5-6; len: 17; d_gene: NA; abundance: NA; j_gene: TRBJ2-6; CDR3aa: CASSSAGVPSGANVLTF; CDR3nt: TGTGCCAGCAGCTCGGCGGGCGTCCCCTCTGGGGCCAACGTCCTGACTTTC
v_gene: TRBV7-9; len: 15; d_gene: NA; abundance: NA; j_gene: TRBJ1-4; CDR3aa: CASSQETGFDEKLFF; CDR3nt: TGTGCCAGCAGCCAGGAGACAGGATTTGACGAAAAACTGTTTTTT
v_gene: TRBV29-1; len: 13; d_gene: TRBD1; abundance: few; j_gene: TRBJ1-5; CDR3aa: CSGGQGINQPQHF; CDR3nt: TGCAGCGGAGGACAGGGGATCAATCAGCCCCAGCATTTT
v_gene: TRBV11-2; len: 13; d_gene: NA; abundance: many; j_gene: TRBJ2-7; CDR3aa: CASSSARQWWQYF; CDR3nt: TGTGCCAGCAGCTCGGCCAGGCAGTGGTGGCAGTACTTC
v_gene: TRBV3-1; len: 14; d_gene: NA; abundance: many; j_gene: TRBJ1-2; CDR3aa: CASSWTGSDYGYTF; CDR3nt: TGTGCCAGCAGCTGGACCGGGAGCGACTATGGCTACACCTTC
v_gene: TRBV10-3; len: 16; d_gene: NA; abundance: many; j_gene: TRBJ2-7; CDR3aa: CAISDAALGTQSEQYF; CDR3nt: TGTGCCATATCGGACGCCGCCCTCGGTACCCAGAGCGAGCAGTACTTC
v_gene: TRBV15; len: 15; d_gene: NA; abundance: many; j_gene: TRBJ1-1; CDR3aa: CATSSPYKSLAKAFF; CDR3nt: TGTGCCACCAGCAGCCCGTATAAGAGTCTCGCGAAAGCTTTCTTT
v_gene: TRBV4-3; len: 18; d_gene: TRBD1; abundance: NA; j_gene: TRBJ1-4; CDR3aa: CASSQDAPRGQTNEKLFF; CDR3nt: TGCGCCAGCAGCCAAGATGCCCCCCGGGGACAGACTAATGAAAAACTGTTTTTT
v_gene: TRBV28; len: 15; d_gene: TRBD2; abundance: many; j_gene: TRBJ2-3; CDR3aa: CASSPWEGSTDTQYF; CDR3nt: TGTGCCAGCAGCCCCTGGGAGGGATCGACAGATACGCAGTATTTT
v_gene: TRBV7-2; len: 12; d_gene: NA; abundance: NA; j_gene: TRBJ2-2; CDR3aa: CASSSPYGELFF; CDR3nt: TGTGCCAGCAGCTCCCCTTACGGGGAGCTGTTTTTT
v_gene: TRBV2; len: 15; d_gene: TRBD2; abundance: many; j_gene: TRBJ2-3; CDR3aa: CASRTSGKGTDTQYF; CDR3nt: TGTGCCAGCCGAACTAGCGGGAAGGGGACAGATACGCAGTATTTT
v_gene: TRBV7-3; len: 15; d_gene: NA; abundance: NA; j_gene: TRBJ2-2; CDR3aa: CASSSGPPNTGELFF; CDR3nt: TGTGCCAGCAGCTCCGGCCCGCCGAACACCGGGGAGCTGTTTTTT
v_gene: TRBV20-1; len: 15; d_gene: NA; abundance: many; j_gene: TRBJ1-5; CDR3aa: CSARDPRTADQPQHF; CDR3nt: TGCAGTGCTAGAGATCCCCGGACAGCCGATCAGCCCCAGCATTTT
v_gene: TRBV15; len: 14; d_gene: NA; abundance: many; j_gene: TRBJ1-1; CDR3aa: CATSSKTGALQAFF; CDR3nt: TGTGCCACCAGCAGTAAGACAGGCGCGTTACAAGCTTTCTTT
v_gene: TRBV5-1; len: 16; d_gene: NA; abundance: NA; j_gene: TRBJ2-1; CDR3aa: CASSLTGKISYNEQFF; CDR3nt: TGCGCCAGCAGCTTGACAGGGAAAATCTCCTACAATGAGCAGTTCTTC
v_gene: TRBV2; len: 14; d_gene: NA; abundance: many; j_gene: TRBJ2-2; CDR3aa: CATTGWRNTGELFF; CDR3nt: TGTGCCACCACAGGGTGGAGGAACACCGGGGAGCTGTTTTTT
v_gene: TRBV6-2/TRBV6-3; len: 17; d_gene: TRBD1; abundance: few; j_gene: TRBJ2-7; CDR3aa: CASSKTTRTGWYYEQYF; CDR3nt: TGTGCCAGCAGTAAAACCACCCGGACAGGGTGGTACTACGAGCAGTACTTC
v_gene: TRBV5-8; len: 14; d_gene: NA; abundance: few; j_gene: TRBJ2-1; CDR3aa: CASSLGGHLNEQFF; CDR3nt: TGTGCCAGCAGCTTGGGGGGGCATCTCAATGAGCAGTTCTTC
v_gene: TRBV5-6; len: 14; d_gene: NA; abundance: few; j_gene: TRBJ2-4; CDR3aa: CASRGMMAKNIQYF; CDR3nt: TGTGCCAGCAGGGGGATGATGGCCAAAAACATTCAGTACTTC
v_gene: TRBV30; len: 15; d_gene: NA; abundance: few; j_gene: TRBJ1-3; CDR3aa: CAWSVVWDIGNTIYF; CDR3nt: TGTGCCTGGAGTGTAGTCTGGGATATCGGAAACACCATATATTTT
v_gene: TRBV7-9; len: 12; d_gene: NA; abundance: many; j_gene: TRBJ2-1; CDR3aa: CASRNEYNEQFF; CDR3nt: TGTGCCAGCAGGAACGAATACAATGAGCAGTTCTTC
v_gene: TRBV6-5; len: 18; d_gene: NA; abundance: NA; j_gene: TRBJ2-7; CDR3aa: CASSYSRPFRTGFYEQYF; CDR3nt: TGTGCCAGCAGTTACTCTCGGCCTTTCCGGACGGGGTTTTACGAGCAGTACTTC
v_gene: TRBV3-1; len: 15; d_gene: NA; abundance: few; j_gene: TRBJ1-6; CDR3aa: CASSPDLINNSPLHF; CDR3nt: TGTGCCAGCAGCCCGGATTTGATCAATAATTCACCCCTCCACTTT
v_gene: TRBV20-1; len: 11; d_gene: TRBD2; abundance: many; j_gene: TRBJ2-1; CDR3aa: CGGGDTVEQFF; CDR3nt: TGCGGGGGGGGGGATACGGTTGAGCAGTTCTTC
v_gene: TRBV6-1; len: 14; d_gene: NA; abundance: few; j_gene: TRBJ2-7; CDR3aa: CASSLGSGLNEQYF; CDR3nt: TGTGCCAGCTCCCTGGGTAGCGGACTAAACGAGCAGTACTTC
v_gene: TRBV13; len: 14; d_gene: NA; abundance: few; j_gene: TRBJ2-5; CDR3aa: CASSLDQGTETQYF; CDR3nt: TGTGCCAGCAGCCTCGACCAGGGGACAGAGACCCAGTACTTC
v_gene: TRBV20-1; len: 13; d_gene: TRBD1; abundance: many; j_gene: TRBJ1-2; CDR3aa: CSAMPGQGKGYTF; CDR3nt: TGCAGTGCCATGCCCGGACAGGGTAAAGGCTACACCTTC
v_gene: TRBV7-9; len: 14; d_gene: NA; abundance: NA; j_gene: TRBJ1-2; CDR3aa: CASSLNPASYGYTF; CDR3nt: TGTGCCAGCAGCTTAAATCCAGCAAGCTATGGCTACACCTTC
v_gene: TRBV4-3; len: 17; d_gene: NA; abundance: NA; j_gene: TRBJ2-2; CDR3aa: CASSQVGRGQSAGELFF; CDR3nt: TGCGCCAGCAGCCAAGTTGGCAGGGGACAATCGGCCGGGGAGCTGTTTTTT
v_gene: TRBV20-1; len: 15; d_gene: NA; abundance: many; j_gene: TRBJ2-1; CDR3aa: CSARGFGGPYNEQFF; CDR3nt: TGCAGTGCTAGAGGTTTCGGCGGACCTTACAATGAGCAGTTCTTC
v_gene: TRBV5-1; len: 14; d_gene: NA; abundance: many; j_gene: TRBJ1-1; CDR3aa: CASSLGLTNTEAFF; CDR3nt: TGCGCCAGCAGCTTGGGTCTTACGAACACTGAAGCTTTCTTT
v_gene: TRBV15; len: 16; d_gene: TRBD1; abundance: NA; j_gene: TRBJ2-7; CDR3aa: CATSRSSGTGTYEQYF; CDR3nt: TGTGCCACCAGCAGGAGTTCGGGGACAGGGACCTACGAGCAGTACTTC
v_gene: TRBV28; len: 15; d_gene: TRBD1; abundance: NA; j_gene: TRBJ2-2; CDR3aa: CASSNRDRGGGELFF; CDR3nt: TGTGCCAGCAGTAACCGGGACAGGGGGGGCGGGGAGCTGTTTTTT